This TCR beta chain is drawn from a study of T-cell reconstitution after alpha-beta-depleted transplantation in children. Library preparation (for TCRbeta) was performed with unique molecular identifiers. TCRdb called the PCR reads again in MiXCR, with one record for every CDR3 protein. The data show 190,000 or so distinct CDR3 sequences, with roughly 14% seen just once and less than 15% held by the top ten. This clonotype showed up many times. This sample comprised PBMCs from the stem cell graft donor, obtained from the stem cell graft. The TCR originated in a human donor who donated a stem cell graft to a child with acute lymphoblastic leukemia.

The CDR3: CSIRRGGGAEAFF. CDR3 in DNA: TGCAGCATCCGCCGAGGGGGTGGCGCTGAAGCTTTCTTT. This chain uses TRBV29-1 with TRBJ1-1; weak D call: TRBD1 (6 bases). V was cut by 8 bases and J by 6 bases, with 19 bases left in between. The germline V gene encodes CDR1 SQVTM and CDR2 ANQGSEA. The CDR3 has 13 residues.